The subject of this entry is one T cell receptor (beta chain). No antigen is known for it. The germline V gene encodes CDR1 SGHVS and CDR2 FQNEAQ. The CDR3 runs 15 residues. The J segment lost 1 base and the V segment lost 7 bases, leaving 4 bases of the junction unmatched. The sample comes from a study of CD8 T cells in ankylosing spondylitis. Study observations and caveats: Ankylosing spondylitis blood appeared to be characterized by a TCR beta motif of about 8 highly homologous variants. As reported, disease-linked clones showed significant enrichment in matched ankylosing spondylitis synovial fluid. Disease-linked clones, CD8+, were relatively rare in peripheral blood.

TCRdb independently ran MiXCR on the 5' RACE reads; one entry per CDR3 protein. This sample has approximately 350,000 distinct CDR3 sequences, with 20% to 25% found just once. The V and J genes are TRBV7-8 and TRBJ2-3; 11 positions agree with TRBD2. Sequencing was performed on blood, either unsorted or a sorted T cell fraction (not recorded which). The receptor was derived from a male donor with ankylosing spondylitis or in good health (not recorded which). CDR3 coding DNA: TGTGCCAGCACCGCGACTAGCGGGGGCACAGATACGCAGTATTTT. Protein sequence: CASTATSGGTDTQYF.